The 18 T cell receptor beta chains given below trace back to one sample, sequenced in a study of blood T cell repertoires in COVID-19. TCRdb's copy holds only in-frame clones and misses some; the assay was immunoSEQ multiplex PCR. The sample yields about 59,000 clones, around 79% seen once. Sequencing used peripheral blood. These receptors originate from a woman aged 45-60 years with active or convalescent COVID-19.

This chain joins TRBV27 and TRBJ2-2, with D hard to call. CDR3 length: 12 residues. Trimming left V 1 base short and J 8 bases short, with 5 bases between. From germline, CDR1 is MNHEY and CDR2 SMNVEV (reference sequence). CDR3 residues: CASSLLLGELFF. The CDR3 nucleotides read TGTGCCAGCAGTTTATTATTGGGGGAGCTGTTTTTT.

Here the CDR3 DNA reads TGTGCCATCAGTGCGGCCGGGGGGACCGGGGAGCTGTTTTTT. Encoded protein: CAISAAGGTGELFF. The genes are TRBV10-3 and TRBJ2-2; 7 nucleotides align to TRBD2. This CDR3 spans 14 amino acids. Germline V CDR1 and CDR2: ENHRY, SYGVKD. V was pared by 4 bases and J by 5 bases, with 4 bases of the junction left unmatched.

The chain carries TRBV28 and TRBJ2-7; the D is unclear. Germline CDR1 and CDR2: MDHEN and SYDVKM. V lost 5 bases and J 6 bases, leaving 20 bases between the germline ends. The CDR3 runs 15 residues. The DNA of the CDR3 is TGTGCCAGCAGTCCCTCGGTCTCCCCTAGTGGCGAGCAGTACTTC. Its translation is CASSPSVSPSGEQYF.

The CDR3 nucleotides read TGCGCCAGCAGCTCACGCCTGGGAGATTCACCCCTCCACTTT. It codes for CASSSRLGDSPLHF. This sequence joins TRBV5-1 and TRBJ1-6; D not certain. Trimming stripped 3 bases from V and 8 bases from J, with 12 bases between. Germline V gene data show CDR1 as SGHRS and CDR2 as YFSETQ. The CDR3 has 14 amino acids.

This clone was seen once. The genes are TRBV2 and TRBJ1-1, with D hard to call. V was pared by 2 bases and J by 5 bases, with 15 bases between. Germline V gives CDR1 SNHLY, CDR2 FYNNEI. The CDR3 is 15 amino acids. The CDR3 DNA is TGTGCCAGCAGTGAATTTCGGGTGGGTAGAACTGAAGCTTTCTTT. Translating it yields CASSEFRVGRTEAFF.

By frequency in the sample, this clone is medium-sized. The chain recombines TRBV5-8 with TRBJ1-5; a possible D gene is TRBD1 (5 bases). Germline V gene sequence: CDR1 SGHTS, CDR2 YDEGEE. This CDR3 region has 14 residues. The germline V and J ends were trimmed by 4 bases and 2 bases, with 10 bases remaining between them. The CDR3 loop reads CASSVTGGNQPQHF. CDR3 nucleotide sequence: TGTGCCAGCAGCGTAACAGGTGGCAATCAGCCCCAGCATTTT.

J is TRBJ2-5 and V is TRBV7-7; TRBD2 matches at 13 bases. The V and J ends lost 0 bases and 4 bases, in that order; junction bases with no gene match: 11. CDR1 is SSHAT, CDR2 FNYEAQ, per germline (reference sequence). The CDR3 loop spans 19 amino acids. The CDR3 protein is CASSLAPLTGTSGTETQYF. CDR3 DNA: TGTGCCAGCAGCTTAGCTCCCCTCACAGGGACTAGCGGGACAGAGACCCAGTACTTC.

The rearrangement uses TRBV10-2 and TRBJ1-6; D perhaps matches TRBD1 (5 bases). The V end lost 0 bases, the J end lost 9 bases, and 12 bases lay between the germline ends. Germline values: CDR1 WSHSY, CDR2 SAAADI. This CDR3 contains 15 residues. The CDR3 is CASSESNPGGSPLHF. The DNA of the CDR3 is TGCGCCAGCAGTGAGTCGAATCCGGGGGGTTCACCCCTCCACTTT.

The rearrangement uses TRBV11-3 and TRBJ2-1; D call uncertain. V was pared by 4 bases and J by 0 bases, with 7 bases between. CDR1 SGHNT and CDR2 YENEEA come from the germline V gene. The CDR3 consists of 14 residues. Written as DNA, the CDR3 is TGTGCCAGCAGCTCACTGAGCTCCTACAATGAGCAGTTCTTC. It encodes CASSSLSSYNEQFF. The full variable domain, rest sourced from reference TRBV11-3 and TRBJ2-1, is EAGVVQSPRYKIIEKKQPVAFWCNPISGHNTLYWYLQNLGQGPELLIRYENEEAVDDSQLPKDRFSAERLKGVDSTLKIQPAELGDSAVYLCASSSLSSYNEQFFGPGTRLTVL.

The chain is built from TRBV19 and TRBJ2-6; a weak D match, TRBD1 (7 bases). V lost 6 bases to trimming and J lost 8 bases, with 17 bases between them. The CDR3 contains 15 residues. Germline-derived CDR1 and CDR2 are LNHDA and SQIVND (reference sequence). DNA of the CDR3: TGTGCCAGTAGGGAAGGGGCAGGGGGGACCAACGTCCTGACTTTC. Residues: CASREGAGGTNVLTF.

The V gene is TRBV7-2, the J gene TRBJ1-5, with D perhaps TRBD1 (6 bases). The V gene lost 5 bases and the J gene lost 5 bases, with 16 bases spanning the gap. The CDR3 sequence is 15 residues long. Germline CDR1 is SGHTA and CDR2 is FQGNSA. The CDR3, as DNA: TGTGCCAGCAGCGCCTCCGGGACATCCCATCAGCCCCAGCATTTT. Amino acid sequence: CASSASGTSHQPQHF.

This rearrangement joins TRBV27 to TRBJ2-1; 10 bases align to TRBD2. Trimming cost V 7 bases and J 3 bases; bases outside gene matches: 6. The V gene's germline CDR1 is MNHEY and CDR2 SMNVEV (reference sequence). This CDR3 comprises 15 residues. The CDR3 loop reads CASTSGTSVYNEQFF. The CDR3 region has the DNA TGTGCCAGCACCTCGGGGACTAGCGTCTACAATGAGCAGTTCTTC.

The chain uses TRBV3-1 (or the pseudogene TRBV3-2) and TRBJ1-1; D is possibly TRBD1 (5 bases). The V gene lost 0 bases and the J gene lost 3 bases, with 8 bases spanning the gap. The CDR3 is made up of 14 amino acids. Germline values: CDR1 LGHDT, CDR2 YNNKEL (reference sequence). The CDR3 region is CASSQEGGDTEAFF. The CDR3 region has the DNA TGTGCCAGCAGCCAAGAGGGGGGGGACACTGAAGCTTTCTTT.

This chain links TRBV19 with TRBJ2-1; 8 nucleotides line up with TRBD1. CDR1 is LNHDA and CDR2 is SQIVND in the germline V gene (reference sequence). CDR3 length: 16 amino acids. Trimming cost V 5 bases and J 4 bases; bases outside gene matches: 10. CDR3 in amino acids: CASSSWLQGAYNEQFF. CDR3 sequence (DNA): TGTGCCAGTAGTTCCTGGCTGCAGGGGGCATACAATGAGCAGTTCTTC. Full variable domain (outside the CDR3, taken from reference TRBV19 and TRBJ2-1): DGGITQSPKYLFRKEGQNVTLSCEQNLNHDAMYWYRQDPGQGLRLIYYSQIVNDFQKGDIAEGYSVSREKKESFPLTVTSAQKNPTAFYLCASSSWLQGAYNEQFFGPGTRLTVL.

DNA of the CDR3: TGTGCCAGTAGGGGTCCAGGGGGCAATCAGCCCCAGCATTTT. Translation gives CASRGPGGNQPQHF. The rearrangement uses TRBV19 and TRBJ1-5; weak D call: TRBD1 (6 bases). V lost 6 bases, J lost 2 bases, and 11 bases lay in between. Germline CDR1 reads LNHDA; CDR2 reads SQIVND (reference sequence). The CDR3 loop spans 14 amino acids.

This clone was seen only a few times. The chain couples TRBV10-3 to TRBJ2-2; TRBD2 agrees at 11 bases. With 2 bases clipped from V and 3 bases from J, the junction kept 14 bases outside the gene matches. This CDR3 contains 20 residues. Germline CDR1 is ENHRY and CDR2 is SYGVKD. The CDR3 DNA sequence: TGTGCCATCAGTGAGCCCCGCCGGGCTAGCGGGAGGCCCGACACCGGGGAGCTGTTTTTT. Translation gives CAISEPRRASGRPDTGELFF.

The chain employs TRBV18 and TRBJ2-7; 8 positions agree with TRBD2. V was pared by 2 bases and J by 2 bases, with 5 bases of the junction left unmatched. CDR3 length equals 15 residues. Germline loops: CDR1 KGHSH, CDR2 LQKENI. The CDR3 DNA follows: TGTGCCAGCTCACCAAAGAGCGGGGGCCCCTACGAGCAGTACTTC. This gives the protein CASSPKSGGPYEQYF.

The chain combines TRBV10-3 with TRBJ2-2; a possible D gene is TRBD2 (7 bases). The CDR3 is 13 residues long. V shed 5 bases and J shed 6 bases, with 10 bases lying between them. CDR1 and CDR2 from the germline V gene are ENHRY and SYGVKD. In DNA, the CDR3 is TGTGCCATCAGTCGGGGGGCTCCCGGGGAGCTGTTTTTT. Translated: CAISRGAPGELFF.